This TCR beta chain was sequenced during a study of CD8+ T cells in alopecia areata. About the research overall: Treatment with tofacitinib (6 to 18 months) was followed by 6 months off drug. Findings of the study overall: In scalp and blood during tofacitinib, many expanded lesional clones persisted.

Extraction and reverse transcription of RNA yielded cDNA as the sequencing template. TCRdb's table, derived via immunoSEQ multiplex PCR, lists solely in-frame clones and lacks some. The repertoire has around 300,000 clones, roughly 60% of them found once; the top ten carry 0.75% to 0.95%. Treatment noted: oral pan-JAK inhibitor, 5-10 mg twice daily. CDR3 length equals 12 residues. Germline V lookup: CDR1 SEHNR, CDR2 FQNEAQ (reference sequence). V was trimmed by 6 bases and J by 5 bases, leaving 10 bases between them. A note on this clone: What it binds is not known.

This sequence originates from a human donor with alopecia areata. The chain couples TRBV7-9 to TRBJ1-1; a possible D gene is TRBD1 (6 bases). Specimen: CD4+ T cells sorted from blood, collected around week 54, from a patient treated with tofacitinib. For the CDR3, the DNA is TGTGCCAGCAGTACAGGGAGGACTGAAGCTTTCTTT. It specifies CASSTGRTEAFF.